This paragraph covers one TCR beta chain sequence. Its target is not known. Germline-derived CDR1 and CDR2 are LNHNV and YYDKDF (reference sequence). CDR3 length: 13 amino acids. V was pared by 3 bases and J by 4 bases, with 6 bases between. CD25-based Treg depletion was applied to purified naive CD4+ T cells. Constant-region reverse primers amplified full-length variable regions, followed by semi-nested Nested Universal Primer A PCR. TCRdb re-derived calls from the 5' RACE reads in MiXCR, one entry per CDR3 protein. The data hold about 50,000 distinct CDR3 sequences, with 25% to 35% observed a single time. Findings of the study overall: The TCR gene usage of tumor memory CD4+ T cells clustered together with blood and lymph node memory CD4+ cells and with lymph node naive CD4+ cells. The larger-cohort validation was restricted to a single TCR beta V-J rearrangement rather than whole repertoires.

Source material: naive CD4+ T cells sorted from blood. The subset: naive CD4+ T cells, CD4+CD45RA+CD25-. This chain uses TRBV15 with TRBJ2-2; D is ambiguous. The clonotype comes from a female donor with breast cancer. CDR3 region: CATSSRPTGELFF. The CDR3 nucleotides read TGTGCCACCAGCAGCCGACCCACCGGGGAGCTGTTTTTT.